The present T cell receptor beta chain was sequenced within a study of beta chain features in type 1 diabetes. Notes on the study in general: There was no resolution here of whether HLA type influences TCRB rearrangement. Overrepresentation of cells with high TCR expression could result from cDNA sequencing.

With regard to this clone: Antigen unknown.

The CDR3 spans 17 residues. Germline V gene data show CDR1 as MGHRA and CDR2 as YSYEKL. V was cut by 1 base and J by 0 bases, with 12 bases left in between. The investigators reverse transcribed all of the isolated RNA, so they sequenced expressed TCRB transcripts. The method was immunoSEQ multiplex PCR; TCRdb's version includes in-frame clones alone and lacks a portion of them. This table holds 350,000 to 450,000 clones, approximately 15% found once. Markers CD45RO/CCR7/CD25/CD127/CD95/CD27 served to sort CD4+ naive, central memory, regulatory and stem cell-like memory cells. This TCR came from a man between 25 and 39 years old in good health. The V and J genes are TRBV4-1 and TRBJ2-2; D gene unclear. Specimen: naive CD4+ T cells from blood. CDR3 sequence reads: CASSQVDGIANTGELFF. In nucleotides, the CDR3 is TGCGCCAGCAGCCAAGTGGACGGAATTGCGAACACCGGGGAGCTGTTTTTT.